Here is one TCR beta chain with its context. This clonotype has more than one count but fewer than ten. Its binding antigen is unknown. Base qualities were left out, and no much larger clone turns up one base away. This specimen comes from a study of T cells in Graves' hyperthyroidism and ophthalmopathy (dated by TCRdb to between 2018 and 2021). The study in broad terms: Peripheral blood samples were taken at initial diagnosis, before any treatment was given. The 75 to 100 discovery patients were randomly split 7:3 into training and test sets. To identify TCR V-J signatures that set the groups apart, the researchers used a discovery cohort of about a hundred patients, made up of fewer than 50 with Graves' ophthalmopathy and about 55 with stable Graves' hyperthyroidism. Thyroid tissue and blood T-cell repertoires from about six Graves' hyperthyroidism patients were also compared in the study. Prospective prediction of ophthalmopathy was tested in an independent validation cohort of 18 to 20 hyperthyroidism patients and roughly 16 patients who later progressed to ophthalmopathy. After sampling, hyperthyroidism patients received methimazole starting at 30 mg daily, and ophthalmopathy patients received high-dose intravenous methylprednisolone. The paper describes TCR Vbeta CDR3 sequencing of more than 120 peripheral blood samples, made up of under 50 ophthalmopathy patients, some 76 hyperthyroidism patients and 17 progressor patients.

The TCR beta CDR3 regions were amplified from RNA transcripts. A first-round RT-PCR of the TCR CDR3 used the HTBI primer set with the Qiagen OneStep RT-PCR kit. A second multiplex PCR round built the libraries, followed by size selection and purification. The libraries were sequenced on an Illumina HiSeq2000 using paired-end 100 bp reads. Processing in the source paper ran as follows. SOAPnuke was used to process the raw data, removing reads that contained adapters or uncalled bases, had a mean Phred below 15, or lacked an exact match to the constant primer or identifier. COPE v1.2.5 was used to merge high-quality paired reads, and clonotypes were defined as unique nucleotide sequences. MiTCR v1.1 was used to align the clonotypes against IMGT TRBV, TRBD and TRBJ reference segments. Only V-J combinations with frequency above 0.0001, covering roughly 99% of repertoires, were analysed. The TCS score was defined as F50 (clonal expansion) divided by E x V (chaos), with BLOSUM62-based TCRdist calculated between CDR3 peptides within each V-J. Welch's t-statistics and random forest reduced just over 500 V-J features to 13, which were used in a naive Bayes classifier (R e1071). TCRdb reran the public reads through fastp at Q25 and MiXCR, keeping productive beta chains. Each record represents a unique CDR3 protein, reported with the most common genes and DNA among its rows. None of the V and J calls come from the authors' own analysis; TCRdb made them. This sample holds 300,000 to 400,000 distinct CDR3 sequences; 15% to 20% were observed only once. The ten largest clonotypes hold around 47% of the sample.

The CDR3, from cysteine to phenylalanine, totals 15 residues. Solely the CDR3 DNA is kept, with 45 bases framed from the first base. Looking up the germline V gene (reference sequence) yields CDR1 LGHDT and CDR2 YNNKEL. The germline ends are 11 bases apart after V is trimmed by 5 bases and J by 0 bases. Stable Graves' hyperthyroidism was defined as the absence of progression to ophthalmopathy over 18 months of follow-up. The hyperthyroidism patients were between 18 and 65 years old and newly diagnosed, with a disease duration of less than 2 months. Exclusion was applied to patients with uncontrolled infections, other autoimmune diseases, pregnancy or lactation. Diagnoses were established on the basis of clinical symptoms, serum thyroxine and TRAb, thyroid ultrasound, and orbital computed tomography. PBMCs were isolated from approximately 10 ml of fresh peripheral blood by Ficoll-Paque density gradient centrifugation. Total RNA was extracted with Trizol reagent, and quality was checked on an Agilent 2100 Bioanalyzer.

Overall results and qualifications from the work: Sample size was not statistically predetermined, and investigators were not blinded to group allocation. A 13 V-J signature model separated ophthalmopathy from stable hyperthyroidism, with roughly 88% sensitivity and 81.08% specificity in cross-validation and 80%/75% in testing. Blood samples also contained most of the expanded thyroid clonotypes (frequency above 0.001), which suggests that blood repertoires may reflect thyroid immune responses. During validation, the model predicted progression to ophthalmopathy a median of around 7 months ahead of onset, with more than 55% sensitivity and 72.22% specificity.

The sample consisted of blood. The chain was built from TRBV3-1 and TRBJ1-3, and TRBD1 may be the D gene, going by 5 matching bases. The sequence derives from a woman in her 50s with Graves' hyperthyroidism. The CDR3 corresponds to CASSVDRNSGNTIYF. The DNA sequence is as follows: TGTGCCAGCAGCGTTGACAGAAACTCTGGAAACACCATATATTTT.